Following are 23 T cell receptor beta chains from one sample sequenced in a study of blood T cells in healthy people across ages. Combining a sample-barcoded 5' primer with a J-beta primer mix, a second PCR ran for about 7 to 11 cycles. TCRdb reprocessed the 5' RACE reads with MiXCR, giving one entry per CDR3 protein. This sample yields about a million distinct CDR3 sequences, of which around two fifths are seen a single time; roughly 13% belongs to the top ten. The sequencing sample was made of blood. The receptors originated from a man aged 18 to 30 in good health.

This clonotype was counted between two and nine times. This chain links TRBV27 with TRBJ1-1; the match to TRBD1 covers 7 bases. The CDR3 is 15 residues long. In germline, CDR1 is MNHEY, CDR2 SMNVEV (reference sequence). Germline trimming cut 5 bases from V and 0 bases from J; bases unmatched to any gene: 6. This CDR3 reads CASSPAGTVNTEAFF. In DNA, the CDR3 is TGTGCCAGCAGTCCCGCCGGGACAGTGAACACTGAAGCTTTCTTT.

This clonotype has a handful of counts. V and J are TRBV27 and TRBJ2-4; D is tentatively TRBD1 or TRBD2 (6 bases each). The CDR3 extends over 13 amino acids. V lost 8 bases, J lost 13 bases, and 21 bases lay in between. CDR1 is MNHEY, CDR2 SMNVEV, per germline (reference sequence). The CDR3 loop is CASGPQGSGEQYF. The CDR3, as DNA: TGTGCCAGCGGGCCACAGGGATCGGGGGAGCAGTACTTC.

This clonotype came up a few times. The chain recombines TRBV29-1 with TRBJ2-1, with D possibly TRBD2 on 6 matching bases. Germline V gene data show CDR1 as SQVTM and CDR2 as ANQGSEA. The CDR3 sequence is 15 residues long. V dropped 4 bases and J dropped 4 bases, with 17 bases sitting between them. CDR3 coding DNA: TGCAGCGTTGTCAGTTTGGCGGGACGTTACAATGAGCAGTTCTTC. Residues: CSVVSLAGRYNEQFF.

The chain combines TRBV6-4 with TRBJ2-1; D remains unclear. The ends were cut back, 4 bases at V and 5 bases at J, with 9 bases in the middle. CDR1 is MRHNA, CDR2 SNTAGT, per germline. The CDR3 runs to 13 residues. The CDR3 DNA sequence: TGTGCCAGCAGTGCTGATTCCCACAATGAGCAGTTCTTC. Protein: CASSADSHNEQFF.

This chain uses TRBV9 with TRBJ1-1; D is ambiguous. The germline V gene has CDR1 SGDLS and CDR2 YYNGEE. The CDR3 runs 14 residues. Trimming shortened V by 2 bases and J by 8 bases, and 16 bases separated the two germline ends. The CDR3 reads CASSVRAAGFEAFF. The DNA of the CDR3 is TGTGCCAGCAGCGTGAGGGCCGCCGGGTTCGAAGCTTTCTTT.

This clonotype was observed a few times. The chain links TRBV2 to TRBJ1-2; no clear D. This CDR3 comprises 15 residues. Germline V gene lookup returns CDR1 SNHLY and CDR2 FYNNEI. V was shortened by 1 base and J by 0 bases, with 9 bases between the two germline ends. In nucleotides, the CDR3 is TGTGCCAGCAGTGAAGGCGGACCTCCTAACTATGGCTACACCTTC. Translated: CASSEGGPPNYGYTF.

This clonotype was counted once. The V and J genes are TRBV20-1 and TRBJ2-1, with D perhaps TRBD1 or TRBD2 (5 bases each). The end of the DNA is better explained by TRBJ2-7, so the J call may be wrong. This CDR3 is built from 15 residues. Germline values: CDR1 DFQATT, CDR2 SNEGSKA (reference sequence). CDR3 sequence reads: CSAASGTLSYNEQYF. The CDR3 DNA is TGCAGTGCAGCCTCCGGGACGCTATCCTACAATGAGCAGTACTTC.

The genes are TRBV6-4 and TRBJ1-1; D is undetermined. Trimming removed 8 bases at V and 11 bases at J, with 21 bases between. This CDR3 spans 13 amino acids. Germline V lookup: CDR1 MRHNA, CDR2 SNTAGT. This CDR3 is CASSPLEGGLAFF. The CDR3 nucleotides read TGTGCCAGCTCCCCCCTCGAGGGCGGTTTGGCTTTCTTT.

This clonotype was found many times. The chain has TRBV29-1 and TRBJ2-2; D is unresolved. The CDR3 consists of 10 residues. Germline V gene data show CDR1 as SQVTM and CDR2 as ANQGSEA. Between the trimmed V and J ends, which lost 6 bases and 5 bases, there was a span of 4 bases. The CDR3 loop is CSVGTGELFF. For the CDR3, the DNA is TGCAGCGTCGGGACCGGGGAGCTGTTTTTT.

The chain recombines TRBV29-1 with TRBJ1-1, with TRBD1 as a possible D gene (5 bases). Germline CDR1 SQVTM, CDR2 ANQGSEA. The CDR3 runs to 13 residues. Trimming stripped 4 bases from V and 1 base from J, with 10 bases between. CDR3 sequence: CSVARGPNTEAFF. The CDR3 nucleotides are TGCAGCGTTGCTCGGGGACCGAACACTGAAGCTTTCTTT.

This sequence joins TRBV20-1 and TRBJ1-6; 8 bases map to TRBD1. J gave up 8 bases and V 6 bases, and 9 bases lay outside the gene matches. This CDR3 region has 14 residues. The germline V gene encodes CDR1 DFQATT and CDR2 SNEGSKA (reference sequence). CDR3 residues: CSAPYPDRDSPLHF. The CDR3 DNA reads TGCAGTGCGCCTTACCCGGACAGGGATTCACCCCTCCACTTT.

The genes are TRBV7-9 and TRBJ2-1; possible D gene TRBD2, 6 bases. This CDR3 is 16 amino acids long. Per the germline V gene, CDR1 is SEHNR and CDR2 is FQNEAQ (reference sequence). Trimming left V 8 bases short and J 4 bases short, with 21 bases between. The CDR3 sequence is CASPSTSLENYNEQFF. CDR3 sequence (DNA): TGTGCCAGCCCCTCAACTAGCCTCGAAAATTACAATGAGCAGTTCTTC.

As regards this clonotype: A single base separates this from a much larger clone, so it may be a read error. The genes are TRBV12-3 or TRBV12-4 and TRBJ2-5, with D possibly TRBD1 on 6 matching bases. This CDR3 contains 14 residues. Trimming removed 2 bases from V and 11 bases from J, with 18 bases in between. CDR3 in DNA: TGTGCCAGCAGTTTAAACAGGGACCTCAATGAGCAGTACTTC. This sequence encodes CASSLNRDLNEQYF.

There are a few counts of this clonotype. The J gene is TRBJ2-1, the V gene TRBV4-2, with TRBD2 identical over 12 bases. With 0 bases clipped from V and 5 bases from J, the junction kept 5 bases outside the gene matches. The CDR3 is made up of 17 amino acids. Germline V gene sequence: CDR1 LGHNA, CDR2 YNFKEQ. The CDR3 loop reads CASSQDSSGGGDNEQFF. The CDR3 DNA follows: TGTGCCAGCAGCCAAGATTCTAGCGGGGGGGGGGACAATGAGCAGTTCTTC.

V is TRBV20-1 and J is TRBJ2-1; D may be TRBD1 or TRBD2 (6 bases each). The CDR3 spans 15 residues. CDR1 DFQATT and CDR2 SNEGSKA come from the germline V gene (reference sequence). The V gene lost 3 bases and the J gene lost 2 bases, with 14 bases spanning the gap. The CDR3: CSARDGGLTYNEQFF. The DNA for the CDR3 is TGCAGTGCTAGGGATGGGGGGCTTACCTACAATGAGCAGTTCTTC.

The rearrangement uses TRBV6-5 and TRBJ2-5; D gene ambiguous. The V gene lost 0 bases and the J gene lost 1 base, with 9 bases spanning the gap. Germline-derived CDR1 and CDR2 are MNHEY and SVGAGI. The CDR3 is 15 residues long. In DNA form, the CDR3 reads TGTGCCAGCAGTTACTCTCAGGCGGCCCAAGAGACCCAGTACTTC. This sequence encodes CASSYSQAAQETQYF.

This sequence joins TRBV7-8 and TRBJ2-2; no reliable D call. This CDR3 is built from 15 residues. From germline, CDR1 is SGHVS and CDR2 FQNEAQ. The V end was cut by 2 bases, the J end by 5 bases, with 12 bases between. This chain's CDR3 is CASSLQELSTGELFF. The CDR3 DNA reads TGTGCCAGCAGCTTACAAGAACTCTCGACCGGGGAGCTGTTTTTT.

The V call is TRBV6-1, the J call TRBJ2-3; D ambiguous. Germline-derived CDR1 and CDR2 are MNHNS and SASEGT. The CDR3 totals 16 residues. V was cut by 4 bases and J by 1 base, with 15 bases left in between. The CDR3 bases are TGTGCCAGCAGTGGGATCATGGGGATTCGCACAGATACGCAGTATTTT. This codes for CASSGIMGIRTDTQYF.

This clonotype showed up just a few times. This chain links TRBV30 with TRBJ1-1, with TRBD1 as a possible D gene (5 bases). Trimming shortened V by 7 bases and J by 0 bases, and 6 bases separated the two germline ends. Germline V CDR1 and CDR2: GTSNPN, SVGIG (reference sequence). This CDR3 has 11 amino acids. The CDR3 coding sequence is TGTGCCTCGGACATGAACACTGAAGCTTTCTTT. This gives the protein CASDMNTEAFF.

V usage is TRBV6-2 or TRBV6-3 and J usage is TRBJ1-1; D call uncertain. The CDR3 is made up of 13 amino acids. The germline V and J ends were trimmed by 3 bases and 10 bases, with 15 bases remaining between them. Germline loops: CDR1 MNHEY, CDR2 SVGEGT. This CDR3 reads CASSYGPPRGAFF. The CDR3 DNA reads as TGTGCCAGCAGTTATGGACCCCCCCGCGGAGCTTTCTTT.

As to this clonotype: Possible read error: a much larger clone is one base away. The V call is TRBV4-2, the J call TRBJ2-4; D uncertain. The CDR3 extends over 11 amino acids. Trimming removed 6 bases from V and 13 bases from J, with 13 bases in between. CDR1 is LGHNA and CDR2 is YNFKEQ in the germline V gene. CDR3 sequence: CASRLENEQYF. The CDR3, as DNA: TGTGCCAGCAGGCTAGAGAATGAGCAGTACTTC.

This clonotype occurred many times. At one end, the junction sequence differs from germline, possibly due to a read error. J is TRBJ2-7 and V is TRBV2; D not certain. Germline CDR1 and CDR2: SNHLY and FYNNEI. The CDR3 spans 11 residues. The CDR3: CASSEAYEQYF. The CDR3 DNA sequence: TGCGCCAGCAGTGAAGCCTACGAGCAGTACTTC.

This clonotype was picked up a small number of times. The V call is TRBV5-1, the J call TRBJ1-2; the D gene is possibly TRBD1 (5 bases). The germline V gene has CDR1 SGHRS and CDR2 YFSETQ. This CDR3 contains 13 residues. Deletions cut 4 bases from V and 8 bases from J, with 15 bases between. DNA for the CDR3: TGCGCCAGCAGCGACAGTGGCCTCGGGGGCTACACCTTC. This codes for CASSDSGLGGYTF.